This T cell receptor (beta chain) comes out of a study of T cell clonality in common variable immunodeficiency (dated by TCRdb to between 2014 and 2016). Overall results and qualifications from the work: Fewer TCRbeta clones were shared among CVID subjects than among healthy controls (p < 0.0001). CVID TCRbeta sequences were reported to have fewer deletions and N-nucleotide insertions and to lack highly modified clones with 13 or more V deletions. Although equal DNA input was used, an average of about 83,000 unique sequences per sample was obtained for controls, compared with approximately 30,000 for CVID samples. Correlations of repertoire features with clinical complications were constrained by heterogeneity among patients within the CVID cohort. The authors noted that sequencing repertoires of T cell subpopulations would be needed to clarify what caused the increased clonality in CVID. TCRbeta clonality was higher in CVID subjects than in healthy controls (t-test p = 0.018), and the increase was most characteristic of about a third of subjects.

Most CVID patients and most healthy controls were of Caucasian heritage. From each donor, about 5 to 8.5 ml of heparinized peripheral whole blood was collected. Genomic DNA from adults with common variable immune deficiency (CVID) and from healthy adult controls was the source for sequencing TCRbeta CDR3 repertoires. A total of about 22 healthy adult volunteers (approximately 12 female and roughly ten male; age range about 20 to 70 years, mean age about 33) were included in the control group. Diluted blood was density-centrifuged over Hypaque 1077 or Ficoll-Paque to isolate peripheral blood mononuclear cells. Genomic DNA was extracted from unsorted mononuclear cells by Qiagen column purification or by a centrifugation-based method. V and J lose 7 bases and 4 bases, and a span of 16 bases separates them. The CDR3 starts with the cysteine, ends with the phenylalanine, and has 14 residues. Shown are 33 bases from within the CDR3, in frame from base 1.

CVID samples and control samples contributed equivalent amounts of genomic DNA as sequencing input. For every sample, a 60 bp segment covering the rearranged TCRbeta CDR3 region was amplified and then sequenced. The immunoSEQ assay, a bias-corrected multiplex PCR with high-throughput sequencing, was employed for TCRbeta amplification. As for the authors' bioinformatics: Every unique nucleotide sequence was considered a clone and was annotated with V, D and J genes, copy number and frequency. Sequences were labeled productive if in frame, and non-productive if out of frame or containing stop codons. As previously described, clonality was calculated on the basis of Shannon's entropy. The predicted amino acid sequences of productive clones were used to derive the mean CDR3 Kyte-Doolittle hydropathy. Scaled V gene usage was hierarchically clustered using Manhattan distance and complete linkage with the R hclust function. Sharing of clones by CDR3 amino acid sequence was evaluated by resampling 12 repertoires per group over 100 rounds. The repertoires were searched for roughly 69 published EBV-specific and almost 250 published CMV-specific TCRbeta sequences. Analysis left out a couple of CVID samples that produced under 10,000 sequences, so around 40 CVID repertoires remained. In its TCRdb copy, this immuneACCESS table keeps in-frame sequences only and misses some clones. Where compared with another copy, unresolved V genes explain less than half of these, and the others have no known cause. V and J calls and clone size are those listed in that table; D and trimming were worked out from the DNA. There are more than 35,000 clones in this sample, and none of them is a singleton. Approximately 0.71% of the sample belongs to the ten largest clones.

The sample holds many counts of this clone. Its recognized antigen is unknown. The sequenced fragment ends 3 residues before the CDR3 boundary, so the rest is inferred from the germline J gene. The specimen was peripheral blood mononuclear cells. This clonotype originated in a person between 18 and 69 years old in good health. The sequence links TRBV12-3 or TRBV12-4 to TRBJ1-2; TRBD1 is a weak D gene call, 5 bases matching. The DNA read from the CDR3 is TGTGCCAGCACTCTTACAGGAGCCCTCTATGGC. Its amino acids are CASTLTGALYG. The full-length CDR3 reads as CASTLTGALYGYTF.